This is a list of T cell receptor beta chains from one sample in a study of cytomegalovirus exposure and HLA in healthy donors. Produced via immunoSEQ multiplex PCR; TCRdb's table is partial and in-frame only. Recorded for this sample: under 95,000 clones. Sequenced input: PBMCs. The receptors here all came from a female donor in good health and CMV-seropositive. Both conserved end residues are part of each CDR3. D genes are given only for firm matches.

TGTGCCAGCAGTTATGGGGACAGACTCTACAATGAGCAGTTCTTC	CASSYGDRLYNEQFF	TRBD1	TRBV6-6	TRBJ2-1
TGTGCCAGCAGCGTAGAAGGACAGGGGGGCACTGAAGCTTTCTTT	CASSVEGQGGTEAFF	TRBD1	TRBV9	TRBJ1-1
TGTGCCAGCCACGCCGGACGGGGGGGTAGCGACAATGAGCAGTTCTTC	CASHAGRGGSDNEQFF	TRBD2	TRBV18	TRBJ2-1
TGTGCCAGCAGCCCTCAGGGGCGAGAGCAGTACTTC	CASSPQGREQYF	NA	TRBV2	TRBJ2-7
TGTGCCAGCAGCCCCCCCGGGATTCCCTACGAGCAGTACTTC	CASSPPGIPYEQYF	NA	TRBV7-9	TRBJ2-7
TGTGCCAGCAGTGAGACAGGGGGTGCCTATGGCTACACCTTC	CASSETGGAYGYTF	TRBD1	TRBV25-1	TRBJ1-2
TGTGCCATCAGTGAGTCGAACAGGGAGACCCAGTACTTC	CAISESNRETQYF	NA	TRBV10-3	TRBJ2-5
TGTGCCAGCAGTTACTTCAGCTCCTCGGGCGGGGAGCTGTTTTTT	CASSYFSSSGGELFF	NA	TRBV6-6	TRBJ2-2
TGCGCCAGCAGCTTGATCCAGGTAGGCGAGCAGTTCTTC	CASSLIQVGEQFF	NA	TRBV5-1	TRBJ2-1
TGTGCCAGCAGCGGACAGGGCCTCGGGACTGAAGCTTTCTTT	CASSGQGLGTEAFF	TRBD1	TRBV7-2	TRBJ1-1
TGTGCCAGCAGCCGTACCGGGACAGAAACTACCTACGAGCAGTACTTC	CASSRTGTETTYEQYF	TRBD1	TRBV7-6	TRBJ2-7
TGTGCCAGCAGTGCCCCGGGACAGAGCTATGGCTACACCTTC	CASSAPGQSYGYTF	TRBD1	TRBV6-1	TRBJ1-2
TGTGCCATCAGTGACCTGAGACAGGGTTACGAGCAGTACTTC	CAISDLRQGYEQYF	TRBD1	TRBV10-3	TRBJ2-7
TGCGCCAGCAGCCAAGAAAATGACAGGAGATATGGCTACACCTTC	CASSQENDRRYGYTF	NA	TRBV4-1	TRBJ1-2
TGTGCCAGCAGCAACCGACTAGCGGCTCCCTACGAGCAGTACTTC	CASSNRLAAPYEQYF	TRBD2	TRBV7-2	TRBJ2-7
TGCGCCAGCACCGGGAGAACAAGCTCCTACAATGAGCAGTTCTTC	CASTGRTSSYNEQFF	NA	TRBV5-1	TRBJ2-1
TGTGCCAGTTACAGGGGGGACACCGGGGAGCTGTTTTTT	CASYRGDTGELFF	TRBD1	TRBV5-4	TRBJ2-2
TGTGCCAGTAGTATGGGGGGAGAGACCCAGTACTTC	CASSMGGETQYF	NA	TRBV19	TRBJ2-5
TGCGCCAGCAGCCAAGATGCGGACAGGGGGGATGCTAACTATGGCTACACCTTC	CASSQDADRGDANYGYTF	TRBD1	TRBV4-3	TRBJ1-2
TGTGCCAGCAGCCAACAGGGCATCTATGGCTACACCTTC	CASSQQGIYGYTF	NA	TRBV7-2	TRBJ1-2
TGTGCCAGCTCCCACTATCCCGGGACTTCTGAGCAGTACTTC	CASSHYPGTSEQYF	NA	TRBV18	TRBJ2-7
TGTGCCAGCAGCACTGCAGGGGGAAAGGGAAACACCATATATTTT	CASSTAGGKGNTIYF	TRBD1	TRBV7-8	TRBJ1-3
TGTGCCAGCAGGACGGGACAGAACACTGAAGCTTTCTTT	CASRTGQNTEAFF	NA	TRBV6-5	TRBJ1-1
TGTGCCAGCAGGGAACACGGGGGACCTAGCAATCAGCCCCAGCATTTT	CASREHGGPSNQPQHF	NA	TRBV6-1	TRBJ1-5
TGTGCCAGCAGTCTCCAGCGGGAGAATAGAGAGACCCAGTACTTC	CASSLQRENRETQYF	TRBD2	TRBV28	TRBJ2-5
TGCGCCAGCAGCCAAGAGTCTAGCGGGGCCTACGAGCAGTACTTC	CASSQESSGAYEQYF	TRBD2	TRBV4-1	TRBJ2-7
TGTGCCATCAGTGATCAAGGACAGGGGGCAACCTACAATGAGCAGTTCTTC	CAISDQGQGATYNEQFF	TRBD1	TRBV10-3	TRBJ2-1
TGCGCCAGCAGCTTGGAGGCCGACTCAAAGCTTTACAATGAGCAGTTCTTC	CASSLEADSKLYNEQFF	NA	TRBV5-1	TRBJ2-1
TGTGCCAGCTTGGGGGGACCCTTGAACACTGAAGCTTTCTTT	CASLGGPLNTEAFF	NA	TRBV19	TRBJ1-1
TGTGCCAGCAGCTTAGCTCAGGACCAAGAGACCCAGTACTTC	CASSLAQDQETQYF	NA	TRBV7-9	TRBJ2-5
TGTGCCAGCAGCTTGGCGTCTAGCGGGGAAGAGACCCAGTACTTC	CASSLASSGEETQYF	TRBD2	TRBV5-6	TRBJ2-5
TGTGCCAGCAGTGAAGGACTAGCGGGAGTTTACGAGCAGTACTTC	CASSEGLAGVYEQYF	TRBD2	TRBV2	TRBJ2-7
TGTGCCAGCAGTAGTGGACTAGCGGTAGCCTACGAGCAGTACTTC	CASSSGLAVAYEQYF	TRBD2	TRBV7-2	TRBJ2-7
TGCGCCAGCAGCCAAGGGGAGGGATGGGGGACCCAGTACTTC	CASSQGEGWGTQYF	TRBD2	TRBV4-3	TRBJ2-5
TGCGCCAGCAGCCAAGAGACAGGGGTATACTACGAGCAGTACTTC	CASSQETGVYYEQYF	TRBD1	TRBV4-3	TRBJ2-7
TGTGCCAGCAGCGTAGGGCTAGCGGGGGGCCTCAATGAGCAGTTCTTC	CASSVGLAGGLNEQFF	TRBD2	TRBV9	TRBJ2-1
TGTGCCAGTAGTATCTATGGGCAGGGGTATGGAAACACCATATATTTT	CASSIYGQGYGNTIYF	NA	TRBV19	TRBJ1-3
TGTGCCAGCAGCCTCCGACAGGACTACGAGCAGTACTTC	CASSLRQDYEQYF	NA	TRBV9	TRBJ2-7
TGTGCCAGCAGCCAAGATTTGGGGACAGGGGGACACGAGCAGTACTTC	CASSQDLGTGGHEQYF	TRBD1	TRBV4-2	TRBJ2-7
TGTGCCAGCAGGTCAGGGTTTGGGTCACCCCTCCACTTT	CASRSGFGSPLHF	NA	TRBV7-8	TRBJ1-6
TGTGCCAGCAGACGCGCAGGGGCCCTCCACTCTGGAAACACCATATATTTT	CASRRAGALHSGNTIYF	NA	TRBV2	TRBJ1-3
TGTGCCAGCAGTGAACCTAGCGGGAGACCCTCCGAGCAGTACTTC	CASSEPSGRPSEQYF	TRBD2	TRBV28	TRBJ2-7
TGTGCCAGCACCCGAGGGGGAACCCACGAGCAGTACTTC	CASTRGGTHEQYF	NA	TRBV28	TRBJ2-7
TGCGCCAGCAGCCCTTCGGGACAGGGCTACAATGAGCAGTTCTTC	CASSPSGQGYNEQFF	TRBD1	TRBV4-1	TRBJ2-1
TGTGCCAGCAGCTCGACAGGGGAGCAGTACTTC	CASSSTGEQYF	TRBD1	TRBV7-6	TRBJ2-7
TGCAGCGTTGGGGCTAGCGGCTACGAGCAGTACTTC	CSVGASGYEQYF	TRBD2	TRBV29-1	TRBJ2-7
TGTGCCAGCACTCTGGGGGCACGGGAGACCCAGTACTTC	CASTLGARETQYF	NA	TRBV7-8	TRBJ2-5
TGTGCCAGCTCACCCCTAGCGGGGGGAATCCAAGAGACCCAGTACTTC	CASSPLAGGIQETQYF	TRBD2	TRBV18	TRBJ2-5
TGTGCCAGCAGCTTTCTCCGCAATCAGCCCCAGCATTTT	CASSFLRNQPQHF	NA	TRBV5-5	TRBJ1-5
TGTGCCAGCAGTTACTCGGCAGGGGGCGACTATGGCTACACCTTC	CASSYSAGGDYGYTF	TRBD1	TRBV6-5	TRBJ1-2
TGTGCCAGCAGTTACTCTGACAGGGGGGGCTATGGCTACACCTTC	CASSYSDRGGYGYTF	TRBD1	TRBV6-5	TRBJ1-2
TGCAGCGCCGCGACAGCCCCAACTAATGAAAAACTGTTTTTT	CSAATAPTNEKLFF	NA	TRBV29-1	TRBJ1-4
TGTGCCAGCAGCATCCGCGGGGGGGGCACTACCCCTGACTACGAGCAGTACTTC	CASSIRGGGTTPDYEQYF	TRBD2	TRBV7-9	TRBJ2-7
TGTGCCAGCAGCCGGGGTCGGTGGGTCACAGATACGCAGTATTTT	CASSRGRWVTDTQYF	NA	TRBV5-4	TRBJ2-3
TGTGCCAGCTCACCACGAACAGGGGGTTTGGGCTACGAGCAGTACTTC	CASSPRTGGLGYEQYF	TRBD1	TRBV18	TRBJ2-7
TGTGCCAGTAGACTAGCGAGCGCGAACACCGGGGAGCTGTTTTTT	CASRLASANTGELFF	TRBD2	TRBV19	TRBJ2-2
TGTGCCAGCAGCTTGATCCTAGCGGGGGTGGTCGGGGAGCTGTTTTTT	CASSLILAGVVGELFF	TRBD2	TRBV5-5	TRBJ2-2
TGTGCCAAGGAGGAGGTACCTTACACTGAAGCTTTCTTT	CAKEEVPYTEAFF	NA	TRBV2	TRBJ1-1
TGTGCCAGCAGCTTAGCTGAGTCCTATAATTCACCCCTCCACTTT	CASSLAESYNSPLHF	NA	TRBV7-2	TRBJ1-6
TGTGCCAGCAGTGAAGCGTCTATAGGGGCGACCTATGGCTACACCTTC	CASSEASIGATYGYTF	NA	TRBV6-1	TRBJ1-2